The 3 T cell receptor beta chains in this list originate from one sample, sequenced in a study of PD-L1 blockade in urothelial cancer. Sequencing was performed with immunoSEQ multiplex PCR; in TCRdb, only in-frame clones are kept and a portion is missing. The table lists 60,000 or so clones, around 81% of them singletons. Time point here: pretreatment peripheral blood. The sequencing used PBMCs, collected around atezolizumab (anti-PD-L1) treatment. These receptors originate from a man in his sixties or seventies with urothelial cancer.

This chain connects TRBV28 to TRBJ1-1, with 10 bases that match TRBD1. The V segment lost 6 bases and the J segment 0 bases; nucleotides outside the gene matches: 10. The CDR3 has 17 amino acids. Germline loops: CDR1 MDHEN, CDR2 SYDVKM. Here the CDR3 DNA reads TGTGCCAGCAGGATAACGACAGGGGGCGGCATGAACACTGAAGCTTTCTTT. Its translation is CASRITTGGGMNTEAFF.

The chain uses TRBV6-1 and TRBJ2-5; D is unresolved. Germline assignment: CDR1 MNHNS and CDR2 SASEGT. V was pared by 6 bases and J by 2 bases, with 10 bases between. This CDR3 is built from 13 residues. This CDR3 reads CASRLYQQETQYF. CDR3 nucleotides: TGTGCCAGCAGACTCTATCAACAAGAGACCCAGTACTTC.

This clone was counted only a few times. This rearrangement joins TRBV10-1 to TRBJ2-3; 7 nucleotides match TRBD2. The CDR3 covers 15 residues. The germline gives CDR1 WNHNN, CDR2 SYGVQD (reference sequence). J lost 3 bases, V lost 2 bases, and 5 bases had no gene match. The CDR3 nucleotides are TGCGCCAGCAGTGAGGGGGAGGGACCGACAGATACGCAGTATTTT. Its translation: CASSEGEGPTDTQYF.